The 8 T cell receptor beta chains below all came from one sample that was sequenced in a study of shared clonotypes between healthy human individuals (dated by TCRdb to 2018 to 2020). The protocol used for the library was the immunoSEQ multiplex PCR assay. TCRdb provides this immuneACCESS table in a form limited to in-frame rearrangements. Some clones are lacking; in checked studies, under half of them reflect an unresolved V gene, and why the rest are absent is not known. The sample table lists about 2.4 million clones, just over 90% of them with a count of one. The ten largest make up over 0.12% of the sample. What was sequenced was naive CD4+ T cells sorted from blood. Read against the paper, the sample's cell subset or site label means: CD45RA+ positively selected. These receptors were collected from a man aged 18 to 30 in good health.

CDR3 region: CASSLSSLAKNIQYF. The DNA of the CDR3 is TGTGCCAGCAGTTTATCTTCTCTAGCCAAAAACATTCAGTACTTC. The chain links TRBV27 to TRBJ2-4, with D unclear. The germline CDR1 and CDR2 sequences are MNHEY and SMNVEV (reference sequence). V was pared by 0 bases and J by 0 bases, with 6 bases between. CDR3 size: 15 residues.

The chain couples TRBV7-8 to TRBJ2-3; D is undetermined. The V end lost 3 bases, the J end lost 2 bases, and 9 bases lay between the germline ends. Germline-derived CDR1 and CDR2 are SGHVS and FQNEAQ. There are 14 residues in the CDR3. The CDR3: CASSFSSLTDTQYF. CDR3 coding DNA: TGTGCCAGCAGCTTCAGCTCCCTCACAGATACGCAGTATTTT.

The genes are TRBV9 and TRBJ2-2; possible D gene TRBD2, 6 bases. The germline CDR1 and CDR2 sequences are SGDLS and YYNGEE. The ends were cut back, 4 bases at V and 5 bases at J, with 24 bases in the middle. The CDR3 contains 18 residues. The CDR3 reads CASSTLGGARGFTGELFF. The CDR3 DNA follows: TGTGCCAGCAGCACCTTGGGGGGAGCCAGAGGTTTTACCGGGGAGCTGTTTTTT.

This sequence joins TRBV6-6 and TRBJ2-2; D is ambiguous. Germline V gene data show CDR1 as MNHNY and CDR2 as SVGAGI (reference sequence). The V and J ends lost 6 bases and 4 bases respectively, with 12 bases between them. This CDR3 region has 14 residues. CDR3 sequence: CASSHLEFTGELFF. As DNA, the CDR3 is TGTGCCAGCAGCCACCTGGAGTTCACCGGGGAGCTGTTTTTT.

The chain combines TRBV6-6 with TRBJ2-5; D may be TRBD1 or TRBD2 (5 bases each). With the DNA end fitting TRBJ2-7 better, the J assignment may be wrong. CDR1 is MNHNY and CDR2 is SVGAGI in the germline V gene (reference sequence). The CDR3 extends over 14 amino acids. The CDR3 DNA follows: TGTGCCAGCAGGAAGGGACGGCAAACCTACGAGCAGTACTTC. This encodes CASRKGRQTYEQYF.

The chain's CDR3 is CAWNTGGYSPLHF. The CDR3 coding sequence is TGTGCCTGGAACACAGGGGGTTATTCACCCCTCCACTTT. The chain employs TRBV30 and TRBJ1-6; 8 bases agree with TRBD1. V dropped 4 bases and J dropped 8; count of bases not matched to a gene: 4. This CDR3 contains 13 residues. The germline CDR1 and CDR2 sequences are GTSNPN and SVGIG (reference sequence).

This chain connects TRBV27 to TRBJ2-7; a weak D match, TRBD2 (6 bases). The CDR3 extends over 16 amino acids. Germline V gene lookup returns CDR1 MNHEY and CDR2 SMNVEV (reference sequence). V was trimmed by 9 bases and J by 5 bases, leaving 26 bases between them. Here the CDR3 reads CASRAVIGGKVDEQYF. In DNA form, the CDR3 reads TGTGCCAGTAGAGCAGTAATTGGGGGGAAGGTGGACGAGCAGTACTTC.

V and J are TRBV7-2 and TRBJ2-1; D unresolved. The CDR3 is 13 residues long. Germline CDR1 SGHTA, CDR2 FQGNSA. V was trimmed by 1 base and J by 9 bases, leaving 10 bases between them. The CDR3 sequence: CASSLGRVSEQFF. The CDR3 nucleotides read TGTGCCAGCAGCTTAGGACGGGTTTCTGAGCAGTTCTTC.